This T cell receptor beta chain was recovered during a study of T-cell reconstitution after alpha-beta-depleted transplantation in children. In this sample, this clonotype turned up a few times. Germline V lookup: CDR1 MRHNA, CDR2 SNTAGT. The ends were cut back, 0 bases at V and 8 bases at J, with 9 bases in the middle. This CDR3 comprises 13 residues. Unique molecular identifiers were incorporated when the TCRbeta library was constructed. TCRdb fed the PCR reads into MiXCR, producing one record per CDR3 protein. Counted here are about 72,000 distinct CDR3 sequences, 7% to 8% occurring once; the ten biggest clones make up approximately 2.4%.

The sequence derives from a human donor who donated a stem cell graft to a child with acute lymphoblastic leukemia. The material sequenced was PBMCs from the stem cell graft donor, taken from the stem cell graft. The chain is built from TRBV6-4 and TRBJ2-3, with D perhaps being TRBD1 or TRBD2 (5 bases each). CDR3 amino acids: CASSDSGAGTQYF. The CDR3, as DNA: TGTGCCAGCAGTGACTCCGGGGCGGGTACGCAGTATTTT.